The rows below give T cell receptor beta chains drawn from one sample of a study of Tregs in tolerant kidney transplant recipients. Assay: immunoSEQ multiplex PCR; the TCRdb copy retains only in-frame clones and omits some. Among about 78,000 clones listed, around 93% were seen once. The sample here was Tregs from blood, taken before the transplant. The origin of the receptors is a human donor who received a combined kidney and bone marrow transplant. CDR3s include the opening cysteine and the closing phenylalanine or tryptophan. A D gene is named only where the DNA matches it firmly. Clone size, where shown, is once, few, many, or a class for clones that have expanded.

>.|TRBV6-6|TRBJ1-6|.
TGTGCCAGCAGTTACTCGACAAATAGGAATTCACCCCTCCACTTT
CASSYSTNRNSPLHF
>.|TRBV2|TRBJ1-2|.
TGTGCCAGCAGTGAAGGGGTGGCAGGCGGCAACTATGGCTACACCTTC
CASSEGVAGGNYGYTF
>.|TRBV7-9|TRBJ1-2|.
TGTGCCAGCAGCTTAGAATCTCTCTCTGAGGGCTACACCTTC
CASSLESLSEGYTF
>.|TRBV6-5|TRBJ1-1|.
TGTGCCAGCAGTTCCCAGAGCGGTCTAGAAGCTTTCTTT
CASSSQSGLEAFF
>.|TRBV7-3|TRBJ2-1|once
TGTGCCAGCAGCTTAACGCCTTCTGGCTACAATGAGCAGTTCTTC
CASSLTPSGYNEQFF
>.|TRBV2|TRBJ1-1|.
TGTGCCAGCAGTTTTCACGACAGGAACACTGAAGCTTTCTTT
CASSFHDRNTEAFF
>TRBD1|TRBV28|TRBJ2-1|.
TGTGCCAGCAGCGAACCAGGGACAGGGAGGTATAAGCAGTTCTTC
CASSEPGTGRYKQFF
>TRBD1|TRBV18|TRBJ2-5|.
TGTGCCAGCTCACCACGGGCAGGGGGCGGTGAGCAGTACTTC
CASSPRAGGGEQYF
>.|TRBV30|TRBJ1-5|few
TGTGCCTGGAATAACAGGGAGGGCCAGCCCCAGCATTTT
CAWNNREGQPQHF
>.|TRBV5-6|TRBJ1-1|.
TGTGCCAGCAGCAGGGACGGTAAGGAAGCTTTCTTT
CASSRDGKEAFF
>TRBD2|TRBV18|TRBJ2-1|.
TGTGCCAGCTCACCACTAGCGGGACTCAATGAGCAGTTCTTC
CASSPLAGLNEQFF
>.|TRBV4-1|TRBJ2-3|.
TGCGCCAGCAGCCAATCCTCCCAAACAGATACGCAGTATTTT
CASSQSSQTDTQYF
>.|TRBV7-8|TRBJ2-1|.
TGTGCCAGCAGCTTAGTAAATCGCAATGAGCAGTTCTTC
CASSLVNRNEQFF
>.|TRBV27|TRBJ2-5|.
TGTGCCAGCAGTTTTACTTGGCTAGCATCAGAGACCCAGTACTTC
CASSFTWLASETQYF
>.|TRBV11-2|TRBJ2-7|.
TGTGCCAGCAGCCCCAGCCTCTACGAGCAGTACTTC
CASSPSLYEQYF
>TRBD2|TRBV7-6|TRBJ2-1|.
TGTGCCAGCAGCGTAGCCGGGACTAAGAGCAATGAGCAGTTCTTC
CASSVAGTKSNEQFF
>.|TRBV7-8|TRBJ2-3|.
TGTGCCAGCAGCTTCCGTGGCGCTGGGGGAACAGATACGCAGTATTTT
CASSFRGAGGTDTQYF
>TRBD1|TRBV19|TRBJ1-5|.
TGTGCCAGTAGTAACCGGGACAGGGGCTGGGATCAGCCCCAGCATTTT
CASSNRDRGWDQPQHF
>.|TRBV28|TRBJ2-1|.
TGTGCCAGCAGTCCCGTTCGGGGGAGCAGTGAGCAGTTCTTC
CASSPVRGSSEQFF
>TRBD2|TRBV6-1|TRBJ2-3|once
TGTGCCAGCAGTTTACTAGCGGGAGGGACAGATACGCAGTATTTT
CASSLLAGGTDTQYF
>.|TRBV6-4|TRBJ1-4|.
TGTGCCAGCAAGGTAAGTTCAACTAATGAAAAACTGTTTTTT
CASKVSSTNEKLFF
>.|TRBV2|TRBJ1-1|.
TGTGCCAGCAGTGAAAGGAGGGGTACTAGGGGCGCTTTCTTT
CASSERRGTRGAFF
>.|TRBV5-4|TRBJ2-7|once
TGTGCCAGCAGCTTTAAAGCGGAAAGCTCCTACGAGCAGTACTTC
CASSFKAESSYEQYF
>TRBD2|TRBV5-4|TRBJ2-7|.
TGTGCCAGCAGCTTGATGGTCTGGGTAGCGGGGGCTTTCTACGAGCAGTACTTC
CASSLMVWVAGAFYEQYF
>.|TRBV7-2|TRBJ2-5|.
TGTGCCAGCAGCATTTCCTTGGCCCAAGAGACCCAGTACTTC
CASSISLAQETQYF
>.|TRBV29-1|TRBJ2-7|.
TGCAGCGTTGTCGACTTATCCTACGAGCAGTACTTC
CSVVDLSYEQYF